This entry lists 14 T cell receptor beta chains sequenced from one sample in a study of neurological immune-mediated disorders. Each CDR3 protein is one row after TCRdb ran MiXCR on the 5' RACE reads. The table has fewer than 40,000 distinct CDR3 sequences, under 6% seen once. Sequencing was carried out using PBMCs. Receptors were obtained from a man in his late teens or twenties in good health.

This clonotype has ten or more counts. The chain is built from TRBV5-1 and TRBJ1-1; D is uncertain. Trimming took off 4 bases at V and 5 bases at J, with 12 bases between the two ends. The CDR3 covers 13 residues. Germline CDR1 SGHRS, CDR2 YFSETQ. CDR3 nucleotides: TGCGCCAGCAGCCCAGGAGTGGTAACTGAAGCTTTCTTT. Amino acids: CASSPGVVTEAFF.

This clonotype was picked up many times. This CDR3 is CASSYRGHTEAFF. DNA for the CDR3: TGTGCCAGCAGTTACAGGGGGCATACTGAAGCTTTCTTT. The rearrangement links TRBV6-2 or TRBV6-3 to TRBJ1-1, with 7 bases identical to TRBD1. The CDR3 length is 13 residues. The V gene end was trimmed by 2 bases and the J gene end by 5 bases; junction bases not matched to a gene: 2. CDR1 is MNHEY and CDR2 is SVGEGT in the germline V gene.

This clonotype showed up many times. The chain combines TRBV7-2 with TRBJ1-2, with a weak D call TRBD1 (5 bases). Trimming pared 1 base from V and 5 bases from J, leaving 17 bases between. Germline V lookup: CDR1 SGHTA, CDR2 FQGNSA. The CDR3 covers 16 residues. The DNA of the CDR3 is TGTGCCAGCAGCTTAGTGGGGCAAACAGAGGGGTATGGCTACACCTTC. Amino acid sequence: CASSLVGQTEGYGYTF.

Ten or more counts support this clonotype. J is TRBJ2-3 and V is TRBV20-1; 12 nucleotides align to TRBD2. V was clipped by 6 bases and J by 6 bases; unmatched bases: 4. Germline V lookup: CDR1 DFQATT, CDR2 SNEGSKA (reference sequence). This CDR3 is built from 13 residues. CDR3 nucleotide sequence: TGCAGTGCCCGACTAGCGGGGGTGGATACGCAGTATTTT. Encoded protein: CSARLAGVDTQYF.

This clonotype was seen ten or more times. The chain has TRBV5-1 and TRBJ1-4; 7 bases agree with TRBD1. The CDR3 consists of 15 residues. V was pared by 4 bases and J by 8 bases, with 11 bases of the junction left unmatched. The germline V gene has CDR1 SGHRS and CDR2 YFSETQ. Here the CDR3 reads CASSRGFRDSEKLFF. The CDR3 DNA reads as TGCGCCAGCAGCCGGGGTTTCCGGGACAGCGAAAAACTGTTTTTT.

There are many counts of this clonotype. This chain joins TRBV30 and TRBJ1-5; 9 bases match TRBD1. V shed 5 bases, J shed 5 bases, and the junction held 7 bases outside the gene matches. CDR3 length: 14 residues. In germline, CDR1 is GTSNPN, CDR2 SVGIG (reference sequence). CDR3 protein: CAWAPGQGYQPQHF. The CDR3, as DNA: TGTGCCTGGGCGCCGGGACAGGGTTATCAGCCCCAGCATTTT.

This clonotype has a count of ten or more. The rearrangement joins TRBV20-1 to TRBJ2-1, with 8 nucleotides matching TRBD2. After removal of 1 base from V and 6 bases from J, the junction contained 17 bases not matched to a gene. From germline, CDR1 is DFQATT and CDR2 SNEGSKA (reference sequence). The CDR3 runs 18 residues. DNA of the CDR3: TGCAGTGCTAGAGCCCCGGGACTAGTTTTGGGTCCCCGCAATGAGCAGTTCTTC. Protein product: CSARAPGLVLGPRNEQFF.

This clonotype was seen repeatedly, ten times or more. The CDR3 DNA reads as TGTGCCAGCAGCACGGGACTGAACACTGAAGCTTTCTTT. Its translation is CASSTGLNTEAFF. The chain employs TRBV5-5 and TRBJ1-1; maybe TRBD1 (5 bases). The CDR3 extends over 13 amino acids. With 4 bases removed from V and 0 bases from J, the gap between germline ends came to 7 bases. Germline CDR1 is SGHKS and CDR2 is YYEKEE (reference sequence).

By sample fraction, this clonotype is medium-sized (0.01 to 0.1%). The V gene is TRBV10-3, the J gene TRBJ2-4; D unclear. The CDR3 is 11 amino acids. Between the trimmed V and J ends, which lost 11 bases and 7 bases, there was a span of 12 bases. Per the germline V gene, CDR1 is ENHRY and CDR2 is SYGVKD. CDR3 loop: CAGGEGNIQYF. In DNA form, the CDR3 reads TGTGCCGGCGGTGAAGGGAACATTCAGTACTTC.

This clonotype was seen many times. The rearrangement uses TRBV9 and TRBJ2-5; TRBD2 is a possible D gene (5 bases). This CDR3 contains 12 residues. Trimming stripped 0 bases from V and 9 bases from J, with 9 bases between. CDR1 is SGDLS and CDR2 is YYNGEE in the germline V gene. The CDR3 DNA reads TGTGCCAGCAGCGTAGTTCCCGGGGCCCAGTACTTC. It translates to CASSVVPGAQYF. Complete variable domain (other parts from reference TRBV9 and TRBJ2-5): DSGVTQTPKHLITATGQRVTLRCSPRSGDLSVYWYQQSLDQGLQFLIQYYNGEERAKGNILERFSAQQFPDLHSELNLSSLELGDSALYFCASSVVPGAQYFGPGTRLLVL.

The table lists this clonotype with many counts. The CDR3 spells CASSLATGGGYEQYF. CDR3 sequence (DNA): TGTGCCAGCAGTTTAGCGACAGGGGGCGGGTACGAGCAGTACTTC. The rearrangement joins TRBV27 to TRBJ2-7, with 10 bases aligning to TRBD1. CDR1 and CDR2 from the germline V gene are MNHEY and SMNVEV (reference sequence). The CDR3 consists of 15 residues. With V trimmed by 2 bases and J by 4 bases, 5 bases remained unmatched.

This clonotype showed up many times. V gene TRBV5-1 combines with J gene TRBJ2-5, with D unclear. The CDR3 contains 14 residues. Germline-derived CDR1 and CDR2 are SGHRS and YFSETQ. Trimming took off 3 bases at V and 5 bases at J, with 14 bases between the two ends. CDR3 in amino acids: CASSYVFMQETQYF. As DNA, the CDR3 is TGCGCCAGCAGCTACGTCTTCATGCAGGAGACCCAGTACTTC. Based on the CDR3 plus reference TRBV5-1 and TRBJ2-5, the full variable domain is KAGVTQTPRYLIKTRGQQVTLSCSPISGHRSVSWYQQTPGQGLQFLFEYFSETQRNKGNFPGRFSGRQFSNSRSEMNVSTLELGDSALYLCASSYVFMQETQYFGPGTRLLVL.

In this sample, this clonotype turned up many times. The V gene is TRBV10-3, the J gene TRBJ2-7; TRBD1 agrees at 8 bases. The CDR3 is 18 amino acids. J was trimmed by 0 bases and V by 0 bases; bases with no gene match: 10. Germline assignment: CDR1 ENHRY and CDR2 SYGVKD. In nucleotides, the CDR3 is TGTGCCATCAGTGAGTCCCCCCCCGGGACAGGATCCTCCTACGAGCAGTACTTC. It encodes CAISESPPGTGSSYEQYF.

At least ten counts were recorded for this clonotype. The genes are TRBV5-6 and TRBJ2-5; D is unclear. Germline CDR1 reads SGHDT; CDR2 reads YYEEEE. This CDR3 contains 16 residues. Trimming pared 4 bases from V and 2 bases from J, leaving 18 bases between. CDR3 in DNA: TGTGCCAGCAGCACAAAAAGTGGTTGGGGACAAGAGACCCAGTACTTC. Its protein is CASSTKSGWGQETQYF.